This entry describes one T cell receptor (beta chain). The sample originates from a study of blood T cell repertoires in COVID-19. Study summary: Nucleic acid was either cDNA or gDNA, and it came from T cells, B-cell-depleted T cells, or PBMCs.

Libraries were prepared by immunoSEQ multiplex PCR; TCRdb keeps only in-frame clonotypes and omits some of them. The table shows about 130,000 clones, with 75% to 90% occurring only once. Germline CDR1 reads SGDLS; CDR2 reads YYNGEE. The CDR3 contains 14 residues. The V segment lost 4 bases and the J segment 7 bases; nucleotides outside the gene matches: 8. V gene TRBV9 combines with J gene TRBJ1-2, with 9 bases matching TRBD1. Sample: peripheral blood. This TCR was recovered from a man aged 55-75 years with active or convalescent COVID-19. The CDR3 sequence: CASSTGQGGGGYTF. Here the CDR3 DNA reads TGTGCCAGCAGCACGGGACAGGGAGGGGGTGGCTACACCTTC.